This T cell receptor beta chain comes out of a study of Ad26.COV2.S vaccination and SARS-CoV-2 variants. The treatment: around 19 received Ad26.COV2.S at low or high dose, single or two shots; several received placebo; per-sample allocation not given. Samples analyzed were those drawn on day 63 after the first vaccine or placebo injection. Assay used: immunoSEQ multiplex PCR; TCRdb lists only in-frame clones, some missing. The sample records 400,000 to 450,000 clones, 75% to 95% being singletons. This CDR3 region has 15 residues. Per germline, CDR1 SNHLY and CDR2 FYNNEI. V gave up 7 bases and J gave up 8 bases; unmatched junction bases: 7.

The receptor was derived from a person between 18 and 65 years old who received the Ad26.COV2.S COVID-19 vaccine or a placebo. The chain is built from TRBV2 and TRBJ2-1, with TRBD2 matching 14 bases. The sample here was peripheral blood, taken in a trial of Ad26.COV2.S vaccine versus placebo. CDR3 sequence (DNA): TGTGCCAGCACCCGACTAGCGGGAGGGCTCGATGAGCAGTTCTTC. This sequence encodes CASTRLAGGLDEQFF.